This TCR beta chain is drawn from a study of shared clonotypes between healthy human individuals. Donors were healthy HIV-negative adults without recent acute infections or vaccinations. Trimming left V 5 bases short and J 3 bases short, with 23 bases between. The CDR3 is 17 residues long. Germline V CDR1 and CDR2: MNHEY, SMNVEV (reference sequence). When replicate PCRs were run on unsorted PBMC, they used 300 ng DNA, about 30,000 T cell genomes. Method: immunoSEQ multiplex PCR; TCRdb's copy keeps in-frame clones and lacks some. The sample consists of about 490,000 clones, about 79% of them appearing once.

The sequence was obtained from a middle-aged woman in good health. Some clones in this sample may be carry-over from other donors' samples. The genes are TRBV27 and TRBJ2-7; either TRBD1 or TRBD2 may supply D (5 bases each). The specimen sequenced was PBMCs. In nucleotides, the CDR3 is TGTGCCAGCAGTCCCCGAGGGACGGCCCGCCGGATCTACGAGCAGTACTTC. Translation gives CASSPRGTARRIYEQYF.